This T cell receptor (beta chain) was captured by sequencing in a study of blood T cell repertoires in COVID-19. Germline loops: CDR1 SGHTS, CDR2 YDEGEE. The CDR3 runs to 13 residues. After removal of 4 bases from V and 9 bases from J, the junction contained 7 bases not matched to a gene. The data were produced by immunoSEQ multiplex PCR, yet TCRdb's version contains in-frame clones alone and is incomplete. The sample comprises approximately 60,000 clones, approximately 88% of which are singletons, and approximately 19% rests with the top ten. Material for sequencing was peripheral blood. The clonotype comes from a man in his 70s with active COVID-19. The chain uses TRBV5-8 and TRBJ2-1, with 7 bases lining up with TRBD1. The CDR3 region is CASSTHRGGEQFF. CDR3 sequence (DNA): TGTGCCAGCAGCACTCACAGGGGCGGTGAGCAGTTCTTC.